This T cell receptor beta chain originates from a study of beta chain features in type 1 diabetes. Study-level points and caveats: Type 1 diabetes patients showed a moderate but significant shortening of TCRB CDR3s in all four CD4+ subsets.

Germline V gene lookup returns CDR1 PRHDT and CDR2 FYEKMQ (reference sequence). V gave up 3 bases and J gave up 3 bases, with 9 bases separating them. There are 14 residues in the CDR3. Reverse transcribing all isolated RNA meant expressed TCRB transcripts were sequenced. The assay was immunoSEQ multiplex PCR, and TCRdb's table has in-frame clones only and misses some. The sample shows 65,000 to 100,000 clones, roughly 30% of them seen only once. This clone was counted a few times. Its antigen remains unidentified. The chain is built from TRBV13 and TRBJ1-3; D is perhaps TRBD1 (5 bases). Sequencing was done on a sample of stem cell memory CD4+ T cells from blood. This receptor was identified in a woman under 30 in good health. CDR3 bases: TGTGCCAGCAGCTTCTTTAGGGGTGGAAACACCATATATTTT. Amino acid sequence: CASSFFRGGNTIYF.